These 10 T cell receptor beta chains share one sample of origin, sequenced in a study of T cell repertoires in cytomegalovirus infection. TCRdb used MiXCR to reprocess the reads, holding one entry per CDR3 protein. The table has approximately 590,000 distinct CDR3 sequences, roughly 42% seen once; the top ten hold about half. What these receptors recognize is not known. Sequenced here: cultured PBMCs, sampled from culture after CMV antigen stimulation. Receptors were obtained from a human donor in good health (CMV status not recorded). Some clones in this sample may be carry-over from other donors' samples.

The CDR3 region has the DNA TGTGCCAGCAGCCAAATCCGGGACAGGGGGACCTACGAGCAGTACTTC. This sequence encodes CASSQIRDRGTYEQYF. V and J are TRBV7-9 and TRBJ2-7; 11 bases are shared with TRBD1. This CDR3 has 16 amino acids. Germline values: CDR1 SEHNR, CDR2 FQNEAQ (reference sequence). V was clipped by 5 bases and J by 2 bases; unmatched bases: 8.

In this sample, this clonotype turned up a few times. The chain joins TRBV28 to TRBJ2-3; D is uncertain. Per the germline V gene, CDR1 is MDHEN and CDR2 is SYDVKM. The CDR3 extends over 15 amino acids. Trimming cost V 5 bases and J 1 base, with 13 bases left between them. The CDR3 region has the DNA TGTGCCAGCAGTCTACCTAGTTCCGGCACAGATACGCAGTATTTT. Amino acid sequence: CASSLPSSGTDTQYF.

The V gene is TRBV7-2, the J gene TRBJ2-4; TRBD2 matches at 8 bases. The CDR3 is 16 residues long. Germline CDR1 reads SGHTA; CDR2 reads FQGNSA. The trim removed 5 bases at V and 8 bases at J, leaving 14 bases unmatched. Here the CDR3 reads CASSRQLAVIGDIQYF. The CDR3 coding sequence is TGTGCCAGCAGCCGCCAACTAGCGGTCATAGGGGACATTCAGTACTTC.

The V call is TRBV5-4, the J call TRBJ2-1; no clear D gene. CDR3 length: 15 amino acids. V gave up 3 bases and J gave up 2 bases, with 12 bases separating them. Germline CDR1 reads SGHNT; CDR2 reads YYREEE (reference sequence). The CDR3 DNA reads as TGTGCCAGCAGCTCAACAGACCAGCCCTACAATGAGCAGTTCTTC. This gives the protein CASSSTDQPYNEQFF. Full variable domain (missing parts from reference TRBV5-4 and TRBJ2-1): ETGVTQSPTHLIKTRGQQVTLRCSSQSGHNTVSWYQQALGQGPQFIFQYYREEENGRGNFPPRFSGLQFPNYSSELNVNALELDDSALYLCASSSTDQPYNEQFFGPGTRLTVL.

This clonotype was counted only a few times. The CDR3 sequence: CASSYSGGGGYEQYF. The DNA for the CDR3 is TGTGCCAGCAGTTACTCGGGCGGGGGTGGCTACGAGCAGTACTTC. This chain uses TRBV6-5 with TRBJ2-7; 7 bases are shared with TRBD2. The CDR3 covers 15 residues. The V gene end was trimmed by 0 bases and the J gene end by 3 bases; junction bases not matched to a gene: 5. Germline V gene lookup returns CDR1 MNHEY and CDR2 SVGAGI.

This clonotype was seen many times. The chain carries TRBV7-6 and TRBJ2-3; 7 positions agree with TRBD1. CDR1 SGHVS and CDR2 FNYEAQ come from the germline V gene. This CDR3 region has 16 residues. V was pared by 5 bases and J by 0 bases, with 8 bases of the junction left unmatched. In nucleotides, the CDR3 is TGTGCCAGCAGCATTGGAGGACAGGCAAGCACAGATACGCAGTATTTT. Its translation is CASSIGGQASTDTQYF.

In regard to this clonotype: The conserved phenylalanine or tryptophan normally closing the CDR3 is absent here, so this likely arose from a read error. The chain links TRBV6-6 to TRBJ2-1; 14 nucleotides match TRBD2. The CDR3 length is 16 residues. The germline V gene has CDR1 MNHNY and CDR2 SVGAGI (reference sequence). V dropped 6 bases and J dropped 8; count of bases not matched to a gene: 9. In nucleotides, the CDR3 is TGTGCCAGCAGCATCGGGACTAGCGGGAGTGCCGATGAGCAGTTCTTA. This codes for CASSIGTSGSADEQFL.

The rearrangement links TRBV6-1 to TRBJ2-7; 7 nucleotides match TRBD1. The CDR3 is 15 residues long. Germline assignment: CDR1 MNHNS and CDR2 SASEGT. The junction had 12 bases not matched to a gene; V was cut back by 4 bases and J by 6 bases. This chain's CDR3 is CASSVTGTVELEQYF. CDR3 nucleotides: TGTGCCAGCAGTGTCACCGGGACAGTGGAGCTCGAGCAGTACTTC.

This clonotype occurred once. The CDR3, as DNA: TGTGCCAGCAGCTTAGTGGAGAGCACAGATACGCAGTATTTT. Encoded protein: CASSLVESTDTQYF. The gene calls are TRBV7-9 and TRBJ2-3; no clear D. The germline V and J ends were trimmed by 1 base and 0 bases, with 5 bases remaining between them. Per germline, CDR1 SEHNR and CDR2 FQNEAQ (reference sequence). CDR3 length: 14 amino acids.

This clonotype was detected only a few times. The gene calls are TRBV10-3 and TRBJ2-3; TRBD2 matches at 9 bases. The CDR3 contains 20 residues. The trim removed 4 bases at V and 6 bases at J, leaving 23 bases unmatched. Germline CDR1 is ENHRY and CDR2 is SYGVKD. Here the CDR3 DNA reads TGTGCCATCAGTGCCCGGTGGACAGCCGAAATTAGCGGGGGAAGGGATACGCAGTATTTT. Translation: CAISARWTAEISGGRDTQYF.